Below are 2 T cell receptor beta chains sequenced from a single sample in a study of T cell repertoires in aging, cancer and after chemotherapy. Multiplex touch-down PCR with TRB-A/B primers amplified rearranged V-D-J TRB sequences. TCRdb reprocessed the multiplex PCR reads via MiXCR and lists one record per CDR3 protein. The profile shows around 12,000 distinct CDR3 sequences, approximately 28% of them singletons. Amplification of TCR beta used genomic DNA extracted from peripheral blood. Sequenced material: blood. The receptors here all came from a human donor with a blood cancer.

This clonotype was detected ten times or more. The chain links TRBV6-4 to TRBJ1-2; 7 nucleotides match TRBD1. The CDR3 totals 14 residues. Germline V CDR1 and CDR2: MRHNA, SNTAGT. The ends lost 5 bases at V and 0 bases at J; junction bases unmatched: 3. The CDR3 reads CASSPGGANYGYTF. The CDR3 region has the DNA TGTGCCAGCAGTCCAGGGGGAGCTAACTATGGCTACACCTTC.

V is TRBV11-2 and J is TRBJ2-1; unclear D gene. CDR1 SGHAT and CDR2 FQNNGV come from the germline V gene. CDR3 size: 12 residues. With 1 base removed from V and 15 bases from J, the gap between germline ends came to 13 bases. CDR3 DNA sequence: TGTGCCAGCAGCTTAGTCGGTCCGGCGCCGTTCTTC. This gives the protein CASSLVGPAPFF.